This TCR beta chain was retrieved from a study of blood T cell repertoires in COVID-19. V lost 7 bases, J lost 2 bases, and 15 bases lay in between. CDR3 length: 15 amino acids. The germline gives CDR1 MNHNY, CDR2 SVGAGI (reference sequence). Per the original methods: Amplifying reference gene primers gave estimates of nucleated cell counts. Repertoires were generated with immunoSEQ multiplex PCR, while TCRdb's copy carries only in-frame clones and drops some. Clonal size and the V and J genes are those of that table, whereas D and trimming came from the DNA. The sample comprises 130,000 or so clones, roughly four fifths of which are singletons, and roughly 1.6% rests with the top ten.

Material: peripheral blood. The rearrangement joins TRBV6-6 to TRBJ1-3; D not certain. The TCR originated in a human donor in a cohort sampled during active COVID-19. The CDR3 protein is CASTTPGGAGNTIYF. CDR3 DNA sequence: TGTGCCAGCACCACCCCCGGCGGGGCTGGAAACACCATATATTTT.